The table lists the clone carrying this T cell receptor (beta chain) with a count of one. As handled by the study authors: Estimated nucleated cell counts came from reference gene primer amplification. The table came from immunoSEQ multiplex PCR; TCRdb's copy has only in-frame clones and leaves some out. That table gives V, J and clone size, and the DNA gave D and trimming. The repertoire includes 95,000 to 110,000 clones, approximately 89% of them detected once, and 6.8% sits in the top ten. These data originate in a study of blood T cell repertoires in COVID-19. Overall study context: Sites across the United States, Italy and Spain contributed samples from acute and convalescent COVID-19.

CDR3 length: 12 residues. Trimming removed 3 bases at V and 1 base at J, with 4 bases between. The germline V gene has CDR1 SNHLY and CDR2 FYNNEI. This sequence joins TRBV2 and TRBJ2-7, with no clear D. The sequence was collected from a man aged 50 to 60 with active or convalescent COVID-19. Material for sequencing was peripheral blood. The CDR3 DNA follows: TGTGCCAGCAGTGACCCATCCTACGAGCAGTACTTC. It translates to CASSDPSYEQYF.